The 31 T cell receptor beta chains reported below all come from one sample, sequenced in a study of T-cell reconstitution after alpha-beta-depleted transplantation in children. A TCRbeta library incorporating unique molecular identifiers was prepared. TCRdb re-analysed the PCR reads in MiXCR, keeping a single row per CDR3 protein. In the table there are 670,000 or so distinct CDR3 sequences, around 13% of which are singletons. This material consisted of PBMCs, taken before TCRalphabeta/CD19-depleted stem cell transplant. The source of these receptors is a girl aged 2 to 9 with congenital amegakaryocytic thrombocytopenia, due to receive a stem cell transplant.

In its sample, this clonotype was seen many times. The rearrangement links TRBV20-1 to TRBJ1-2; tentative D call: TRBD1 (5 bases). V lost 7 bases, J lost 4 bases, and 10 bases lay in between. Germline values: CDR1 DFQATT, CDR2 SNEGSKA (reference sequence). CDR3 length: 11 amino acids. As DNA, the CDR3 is TGCAGTGGACAGTTCTCCTATGGCTACACCTTC. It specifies CSGQFSYGYTF.

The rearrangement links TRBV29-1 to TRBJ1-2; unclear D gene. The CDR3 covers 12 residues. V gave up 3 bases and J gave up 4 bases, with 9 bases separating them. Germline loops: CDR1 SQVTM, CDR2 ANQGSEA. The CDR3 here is CSVEEESYGYTF. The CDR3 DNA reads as TGCAGCGTTGAGGAGGAGAGCTATGGCTACACCTTC.

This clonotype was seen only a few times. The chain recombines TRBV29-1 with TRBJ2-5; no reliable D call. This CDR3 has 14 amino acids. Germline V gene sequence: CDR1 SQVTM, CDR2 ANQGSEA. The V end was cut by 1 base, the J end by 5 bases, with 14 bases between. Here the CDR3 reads CSVEARSPGETQYF. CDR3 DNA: TGCAGCGTTGAAGCCCGGAGCCCTGGGGAGACCCAGTACTTC.

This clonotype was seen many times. This CDR3 is CSAGRGQDEAFF. CDR3 DNA: TGCAGTGCGGGAAGGGGGCAGGATGAAGCTTTCTTT. This sequence joins TRBV20-1 and TRBJ1-1; TRBD1 matches 7 bases. The trim removed 6 bases at V and 7 bases at J, leaving 8 bases unmatched. This CDR3 contains 12 residues. Germline assignment: CDR1 DFQATT and CDR2 SNEGSKA (reference sequence).

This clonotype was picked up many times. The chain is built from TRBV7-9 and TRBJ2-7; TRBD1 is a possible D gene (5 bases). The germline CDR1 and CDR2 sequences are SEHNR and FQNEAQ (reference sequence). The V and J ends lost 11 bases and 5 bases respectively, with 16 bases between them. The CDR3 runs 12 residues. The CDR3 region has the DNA TGTGCCGCCGGGTTGACAGCCGACGAGCAGTACTTC. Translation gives CAAGLTADEQYF.

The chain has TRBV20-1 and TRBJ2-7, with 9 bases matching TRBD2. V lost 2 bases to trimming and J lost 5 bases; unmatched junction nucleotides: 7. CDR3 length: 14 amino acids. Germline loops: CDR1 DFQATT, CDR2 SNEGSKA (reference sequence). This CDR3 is CSARFSGSGDEQYF. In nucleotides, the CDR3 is TGCAGTGCTAGATTTAGCGGGAGCGGGGACGAGCAGTACTTC.

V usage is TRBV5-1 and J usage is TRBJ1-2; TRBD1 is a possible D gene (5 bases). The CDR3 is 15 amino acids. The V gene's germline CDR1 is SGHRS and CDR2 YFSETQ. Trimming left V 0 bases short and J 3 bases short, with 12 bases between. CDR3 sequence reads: CASSLVQEMDYGYTF. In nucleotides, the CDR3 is TGCGCCAGCAGCTTGGTACAGGAAATGGACTATGGCTACACCTTC.

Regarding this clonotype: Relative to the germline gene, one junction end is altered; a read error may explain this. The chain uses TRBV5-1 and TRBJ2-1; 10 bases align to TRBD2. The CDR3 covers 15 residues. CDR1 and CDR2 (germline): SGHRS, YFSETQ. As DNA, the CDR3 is TGCGCCAGCAGCTTTGGGACTAGCGCGAACAATGAGCAGTCCTTC. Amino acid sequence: CASSFGTSANNEQSF.

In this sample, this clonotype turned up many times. In DNA form, the CDR3 reads TGCAGTGCGCCTCTAGCGGGAGGGCATGAGACCCAGTACTTC. It codes for CSAPLAGGHETQYF. This chain links TRBV20-1 with TRBJ2-5; TRBD2 matches at 12 bases. This CDR3 region has 14 residues. Germline V CDR1 and CDR2: DFQATT, SNEGSKA (reference sequence). J was trimmed by 5 bases and V by 6 bases; bases with no gene match: 7.

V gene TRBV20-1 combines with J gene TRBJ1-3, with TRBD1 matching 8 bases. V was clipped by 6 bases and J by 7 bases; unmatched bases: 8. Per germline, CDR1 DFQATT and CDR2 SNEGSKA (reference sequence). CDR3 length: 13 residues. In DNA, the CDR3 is TGCAGTGCAATTGGACAGGGTTCGAACACCATATATTTT. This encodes CSAIGQGSNTIYF.

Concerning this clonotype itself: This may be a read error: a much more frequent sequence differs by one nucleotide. Written as DNA, the CDR3 is TGCGCCAGCAGCCCCGTAATGGGCTCCTACAATGAGCAGTTCTTC. Protein sequence: CASSPVMGSYNEQFF. The rearrangement links TRBV5-1 to TRBJ2-1, with D unresolved. Trimming took off 4 bases at V and 0 bases at J, with 11 bases between the two ends. The CDR3 loop spans 15 amino acids. Germline loops: CDR1 SGHRS, CDR2 YFSETQ.

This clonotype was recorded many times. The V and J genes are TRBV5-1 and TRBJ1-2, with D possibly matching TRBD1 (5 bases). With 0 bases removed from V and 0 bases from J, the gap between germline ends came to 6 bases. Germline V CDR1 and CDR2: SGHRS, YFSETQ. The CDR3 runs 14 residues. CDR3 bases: TGCGCCAGCAGCTTGGACAGGACTAACTATGGCTACACCTTC. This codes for CASSLDRTNYGYTF.

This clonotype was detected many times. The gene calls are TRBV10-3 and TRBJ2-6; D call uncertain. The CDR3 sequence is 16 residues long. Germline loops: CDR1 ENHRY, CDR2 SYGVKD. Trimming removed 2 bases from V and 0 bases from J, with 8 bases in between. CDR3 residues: CAISEVGHSGANVLTF. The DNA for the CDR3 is TGTGCCATCAGTGAGGTTGGGCACTCTGGGGCCAACGTCCTGACTTTC.

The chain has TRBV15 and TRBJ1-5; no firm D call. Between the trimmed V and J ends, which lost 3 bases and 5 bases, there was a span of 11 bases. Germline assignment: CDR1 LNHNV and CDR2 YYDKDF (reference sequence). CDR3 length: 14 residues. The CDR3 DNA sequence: TGTGCCACCAGCAGGCGGACGGACTATCAGCCCCAGCATTTT. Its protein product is CATSRRTDYQPQHF.

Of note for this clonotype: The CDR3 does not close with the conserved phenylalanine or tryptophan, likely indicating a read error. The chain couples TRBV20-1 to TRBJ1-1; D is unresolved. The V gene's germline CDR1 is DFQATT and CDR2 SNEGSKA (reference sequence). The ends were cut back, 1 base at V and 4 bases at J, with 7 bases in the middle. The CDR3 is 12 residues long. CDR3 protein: CSARVDVTEAFL. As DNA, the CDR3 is TGCAGTGCTAGAGTGGATGTCACTGAAGCTTTCCTT.

For the CDR3, the DNA is TGCAGTGCTAGTAGGCGGGTTTCCGGGGAGCTGTTTTTT. Encoded protein: CSASRRVSGELFF. The V and J genes are TRBV20-1 and TRBJ2-2; perhaps TRBD2 as D (5 bases). CDR1 and CDR2 from the germline V gene are DFQATT and SNEGSKA (reference sequence). The V end lost 3 bases, the J end lost 6 bases, and 11 bases lay between the germline ends. The CDR3 consists of 13 residues.

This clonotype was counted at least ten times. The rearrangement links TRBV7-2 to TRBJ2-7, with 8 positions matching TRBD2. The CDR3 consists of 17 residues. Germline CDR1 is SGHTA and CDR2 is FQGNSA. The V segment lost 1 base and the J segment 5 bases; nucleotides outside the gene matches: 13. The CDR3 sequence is CASSLVASGPYSNEQYF. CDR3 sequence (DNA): TGTGCCAGCAGCTTAGTGGCTAGCGGGCCATATTCTAACGAGCAGTACTTC.

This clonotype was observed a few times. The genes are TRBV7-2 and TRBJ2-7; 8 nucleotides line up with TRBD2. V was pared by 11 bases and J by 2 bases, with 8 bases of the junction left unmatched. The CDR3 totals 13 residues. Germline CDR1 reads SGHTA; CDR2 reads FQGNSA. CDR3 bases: TGTGCCGGTAGCGGGATAAATCCCTACGAGCAGTACTTC. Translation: CAGSGINPYEQYF.

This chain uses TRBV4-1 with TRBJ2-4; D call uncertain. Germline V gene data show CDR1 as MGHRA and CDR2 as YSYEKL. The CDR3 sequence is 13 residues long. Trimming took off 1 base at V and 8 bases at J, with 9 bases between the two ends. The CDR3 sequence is CASSQGARDIQYF. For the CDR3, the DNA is TGCGCCAGCAGCCAAGGCGCCCGCGACATTCAGTACTTC.

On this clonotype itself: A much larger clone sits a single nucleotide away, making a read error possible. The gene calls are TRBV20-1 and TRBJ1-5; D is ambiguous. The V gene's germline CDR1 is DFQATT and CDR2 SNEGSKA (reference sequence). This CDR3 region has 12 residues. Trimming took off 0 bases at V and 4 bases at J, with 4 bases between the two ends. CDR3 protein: CSARETNQPQHF. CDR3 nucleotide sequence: TGCAGTGCTAGAGAGACTAATCAGCCCCAGCATTTT.

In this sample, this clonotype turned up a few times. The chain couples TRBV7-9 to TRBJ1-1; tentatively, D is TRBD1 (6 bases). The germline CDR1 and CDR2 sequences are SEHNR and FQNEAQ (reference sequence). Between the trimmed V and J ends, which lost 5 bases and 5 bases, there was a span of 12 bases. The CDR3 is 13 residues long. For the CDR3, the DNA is TGTGCCAGCAGCATTAAGGGGGTGACTGAAGCTTTCTTT. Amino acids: CASSIKGVTEAFF.

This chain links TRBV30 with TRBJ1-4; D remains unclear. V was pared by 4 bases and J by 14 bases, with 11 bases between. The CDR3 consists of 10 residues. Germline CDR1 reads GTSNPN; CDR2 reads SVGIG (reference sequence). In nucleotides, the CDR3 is TGTGCCTGGAAGGGTGGGAAGCTGTTTTTT. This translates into CAWKGGKLFF.

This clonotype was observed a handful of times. The CDR3 DNA reads TGTGCCAGCAGCCCACTCGGGGCCAACTACAATGAGCAGTTCTTC. It is translated as CASSPLGANYNEQFF. The rearrangement links TRBV11-2 to TRBJ2-1; D is possibly TRBD1 or TRBD2 (5 bases each). Deletions cut 5 bases from V and 3 bases from J, with 14 bases between. CDR1 and CDR2 (germline): SGHAT, FQNNGV. This CDR3 region has 15 residues.

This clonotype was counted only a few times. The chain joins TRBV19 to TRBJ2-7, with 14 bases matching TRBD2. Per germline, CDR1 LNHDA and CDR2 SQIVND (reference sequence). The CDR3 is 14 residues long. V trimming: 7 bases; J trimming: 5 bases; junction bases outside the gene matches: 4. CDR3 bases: TGTGCCAGTATTGGGACTAGCGGGAGTAACGAGCAGTACTTC. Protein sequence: CASIGTSGSNEQYF. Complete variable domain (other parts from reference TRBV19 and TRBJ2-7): DGGITQSPKYLFRKEGQNVTLSCEQNLNHDAMYWYRQDPGQGLRLIYYSQIVNDFQKGDIAEGYSVSREKKESFPLTVTSAQKNPTAFYLCASIGTSGSNEQYFGPGTRLTVT.

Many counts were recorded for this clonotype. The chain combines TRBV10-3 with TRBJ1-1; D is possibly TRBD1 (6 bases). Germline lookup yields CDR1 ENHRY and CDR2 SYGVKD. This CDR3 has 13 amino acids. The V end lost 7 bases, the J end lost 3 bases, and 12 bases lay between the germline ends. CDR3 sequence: CAINNREDTEAFF. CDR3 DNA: TGTGCCATCAATAACAGGGAGGACACTGAAGCTTTCTTT.

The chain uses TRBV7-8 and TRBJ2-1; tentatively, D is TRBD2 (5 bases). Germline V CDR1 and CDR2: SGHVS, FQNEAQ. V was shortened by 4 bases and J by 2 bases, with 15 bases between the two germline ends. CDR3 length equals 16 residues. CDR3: CASSSPSSYPYNEQFF. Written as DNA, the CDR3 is TGTGCCAGCAGCTCCCCTTCTAGCTACCCCTACAATGAGCAGTTCTTC.

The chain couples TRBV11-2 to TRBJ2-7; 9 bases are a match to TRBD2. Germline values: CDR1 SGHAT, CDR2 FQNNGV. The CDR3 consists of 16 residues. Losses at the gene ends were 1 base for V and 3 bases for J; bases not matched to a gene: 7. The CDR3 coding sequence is TGTGCCAGCAGCTTAGGCTTAGCGGGAGCGGACTACGAGCAGTACTTC. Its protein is CASSLGLAGADYEQYF.

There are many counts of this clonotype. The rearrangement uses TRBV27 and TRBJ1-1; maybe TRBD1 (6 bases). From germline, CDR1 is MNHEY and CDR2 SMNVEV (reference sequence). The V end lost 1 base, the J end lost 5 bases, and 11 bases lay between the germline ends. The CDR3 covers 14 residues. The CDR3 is CASSLFGGATEAFF. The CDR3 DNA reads TGTGCCAGCAGTTTATTCGGGGGGGCAACTGAAGCTTTCTTT.

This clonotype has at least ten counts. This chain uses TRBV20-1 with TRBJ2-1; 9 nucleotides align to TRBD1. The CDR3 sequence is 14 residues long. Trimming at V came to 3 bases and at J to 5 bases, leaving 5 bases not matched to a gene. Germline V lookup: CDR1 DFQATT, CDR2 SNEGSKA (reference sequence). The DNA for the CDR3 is TGCAGTGCTAGTTGGGACAGGGACAACAATGAGCAGTTCTTC. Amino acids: CSASWDRDNNEQFF.

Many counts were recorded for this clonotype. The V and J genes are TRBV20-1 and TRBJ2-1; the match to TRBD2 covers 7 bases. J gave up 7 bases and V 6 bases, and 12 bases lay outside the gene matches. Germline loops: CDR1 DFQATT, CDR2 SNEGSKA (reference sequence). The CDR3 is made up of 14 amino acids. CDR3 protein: CSAEKRGKGNEQFF. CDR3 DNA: TGCAGTGCGGAGAAGCGGGGCAAAGGGAATGAGCAGTTCTTC.

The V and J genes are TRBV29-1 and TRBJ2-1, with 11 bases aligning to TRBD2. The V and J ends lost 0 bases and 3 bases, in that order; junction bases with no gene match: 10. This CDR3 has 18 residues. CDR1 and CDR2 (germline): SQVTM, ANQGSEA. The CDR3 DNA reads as TGCAGCGTTGAAGACCCCTACTTACTAGCGGGAGTCTACAATGAGCAGTTCTTC. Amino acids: CSVEDPYLLAGVYNEQFF.